Sequencing of this T cell receptor (beta chain) was carried out in a study of T-cell reconstitution after alpha-beta-depleted transplantation in children. Preparing the TCRbeta library involved the use of unique molecular identifiers. TCRdb re-analysed the PCR reads in MiXCR, keeping a single row per CDR3 protein. The data show some 550,000 distinct CDR3 sequences, around 17% seen once. In this sample, this clonotype turned up a few times. The germline CDR1 and CDR2 sequences are MNHEY and SVGAGI. With 1 base removed from V and 6 bases from J, the gap between germline ends came to 9 bases. This CDR3 region has 13 residues.

This TCR came from a human donor who donated a stem cell graft to a child with acute lymphoblastic leukemia. The rearrangement uses TRBV6-5 and TRBJ1-2, with unresolved D. The sequencing here drew on PBMCs from the stem cell graft donor, taken from the stem cell graft. CDR3 nucleotides: TGTGCCAGCAGTTACTTTGGCCATGATGGCTACACCTTC. Translation: CASSYFGHDGYTF.